A selection of T cell receptor beta chains follows, all from one sample in a study of shared clonotypes between healthy human individuals. Only in-frame clones appear in the TCRdb table, and some are missing; sequencing was by immunoSEQ multiplex PCR. The data hold under 650,000 clones, with about 96% observed a single time. Sequencing was performed on naive CD4+ T cells sorted from blood. The receptor set was obtained from a woman aged 25 to 39 in good health. The CDR3 runs from the conserved cysteine through the conserved F or W. The order of the fields is D gene, V gene, J gene, clone size, CDR3 protein, CDR3 DNA. The D gene is left open where the match is weak. The size field is filled for only some rows; it gives once, few, many or a size class.

>TRBD1|TRBV28|TRBJ1-2|NA
CASSVDQGAGGYTF
TGTGCCAGCAGCGTAGACCAGGGGGCCGGTGGCTACACCTTC
>NA|TRBV27|TRBJ2-7|NA
CASRTSYEQYF
TGTGCCAGCAGGACTAGTTACGAGCAGTACTTC
>NA|TRBV19|TRBJ1-1|NA
CASSRDMWNTEAFF
TGTGCCAGTAGTCGGGATATGTGGAACACTGAAGCTTTCTTT
>NA|TRBV4-2|TRBJ1-6|NA
CASSQEGRGSRSPLHF
TGTGCCAGCAGCCAAGAAGGACGGGGATCCAGGTCACCCCTCCACTTT
>TRBD1|TRBV28|TRBJ2-7|NA
CASSSRDRSFYEQYF
TGTGCCAGCAGTTCCCGGGACAGGTCCTTCTACGAGCAGTACTTC
>TRBD1|TRBV6-5|TRBJ1-2|few
CASSRQGAKVSGYTF
TGTGCCAGCAGTCGACAGGGGGCTAAGGTTTCTGGCTACACCTTC
>TRBD1|TRBV27|TRBJ2-5|NA
CASSRQGQETQYF
TGTGCCAGCAGTCGACAGGGGCAAGAGACCCAGTACTTC
>TRBD1|TRBV5-1|TRBJ1-2|NA
CASSWGDRALNYGYTF
TGCGCCAGCAGCTGGGGGGACAGGGCCCTAAACTATGGCTACACCTTC
>NA|TRBV2|TRBJ2-7|NA
CASSVSYEQYF
TGTGCCAGCTCGGTCTCCTACGAGCAGTACTTC
>TRBD1|TRBV2|TRBJ2-7|once
CASSEGTGPSYEQYF
TGTGCCAGCAGTGAAGGGACAGGGCCATCCTACGAGCAGTACTTC
>TRBD1|TRBV28|TRBJ1-4|NA
CASSPAPGQGLTNEKLFF
TGTGCCAGCAGTCCCGCACCGGGACAGGGGCTTACTAATGAAAAACTGTTTTTT
>NA|TRBV7-5|TRBJ1-1|NA
CVRKREDTEAFF
TGTGTCCGAAAAAGGGAGGACACTGAAGCTTTCTTT
>NA|TRBV28|TRBJ2-7|NA
CASSSPPGDEQYF
TGTGCCAGCAGTTCCCCACCGGGAGACGAGCAGTACTTC
>TRBD2|TRBV9|TRBJ2-2|NA
CASSVAVAGTGELFF
TGTGCCAGCAGCGTAGCCGTAGCGGGCACCGGGGAGCTGTTTTTT
>NA|TRBV11-2|TRBJ1-1|NA
CASSLTGLVTEAFF
TGTGCCAGCAGCTTAACAGGGCTGGTCACTGAAGCTTTCTTT
>NA|TRBV2|TRBJ2-1|NA
CASSPARYNEQFF
TGTGCCAGCAGCCCCGCCCGCTACAATGAGCAGTTCTTC